This entry lists 27 T cell receptor beta chains sequenced from one sample in a study of T cells in Graves' hyperthyroidism and ophthalmopathy. Using RNA transcripts as the source, TCR beta CDR3 regions were amplified. First-round RT-PCR of the TCR CDR3 relied on the HTBI primer set. TCRdb re-derived calls from the multiplex PCR reads in MiXCR, one entry per CDR3 protein. The sample records about 640,000 distinct CDR3 sequences, around 15% being singletons. Material: blood. These receptors all come from a woman aged 50 to 60 with Graves' ophthalmopathy.

This clonotype was recorded only once. The chain combines TRBV25-1 with TRBJ1-2, with D maybe TRBD1 (6 bases). V gave up 7 bases and J gave up 7 bases, with 13 bases separating them. Germline V gene lookup returns CDR1 MGHDK and CDR2 SYGVNS. The CDR3 extends over 12 amino acids. The chain's CDR3 is CASTSNRAGYTF. CDR3 bases: TGTGCCAGCACCTCAAACAGGGCTGGCTACACCTTC.

This clonotype was picked up many times. The chain has TRBV11-2 and TRBJ1-2; D not certain. The V gene's germline CDR1 is SGHAT and CDR2 FQNNGV. Trimming left V 0 bases short and J 13 bases short, with 9 bases between. This CDR3 contains 11 residues. CDR3 amino acids: CASSLDLMPTF. In DNA, the CDR3 is TGTGCCAGCAGCTTAGATCTAATGCCCACCTTC.

V and J are TRBV7-2 and TRBJ2-7; D may correspond to TRBD1 or TRBD2 (5 bases each). In germline, CDR1 is SGHTA, CDR2 FQGNSA. V dropped 8 bases and J dropped 3 bases, with 14 bases sitting between them. The CDR3 covers 13 residues. CDR3 DNA sequence: TGTGCCAGCGCTGGGGGAGTAAGCTACGAGCAGTACTTC. It translates to CASAGGVSYEQYF.

This clonotype showed up just a few times. The rearrangement links TRBV19 to TRBJ2-4; 9 bases align to TRBD1. This CDR3 comprises 13 residues. Trimming at V came to 5 bases and at J to 6 bases, leaving 2 bases not matched to a gene. In germline, CDR1 is LNHDA, CDR2 SQIVND (reference sequence). The CDR3 region is CASSVTGGNIQYF. The CDR3 DNA reads as TGTGCCAGTAGTGTGACAGGGGGAAACATTCAGTACTTC.

Of note for this clonotype: This clone may be a read error of a much larger clone one base away. The V gene is TRBV12-3 or TRBV12-4, the J gene TRBJ2-7, with 7 bases lining up with TRBD1. This CDR3 is 15 amino acids long. CDR3 nucleotides: TGTGCCAGCAGTTTTGCGGAGACAGGGAACTACGAGCGGTACTTC. Protein: CASSFAETGNYERYF.

The sample holds many counts of this clonotype. This chain uses TRBV7-8 with TRBJ2-7, with 11 bases matching TRBD2. The CDR3 is 16 residues long. J lost 3 bases, V lost 6 bases, and 10 bases had no gene match. Looked up from germline, CDR1 is SGHVS and CDR2 is FQNEAQ. CDR3: CASRSVAGGPIYEQYF. In DNA, the CDR3 is TGTGCCAGCAGATCAGTAGCGGGAGGGCCTATCTACGAGCAGTACTTC.

This clonotype turned up a few times. The rearrangement joins TRBV24-1 to TRBJ2-1, with 12 bases matching TRBD1. The CDR3 sequence is 16 residues long. After removal of 4 bases from V and 7 bases from J, the junction contained 7 bases not matched to a gene. CDR1 and CDR2 (germline): KGHDR, SFDVKD. CDR3 residues: CATSDPGQGAVNEQFF. In DNA form, the CDR3 reads TGTGCCACCAGTGACCCGGGACAGGGGGCTGTTAATGAGCAGTTCTTC.

This clonotype was recorded many times. This chain uses TRBV7-9 with TRBJ1-2; unclear D gene. The CDR3 covers 12 residues. V was cut by 10 bases and J by 6 bases, with 15 bases left in between. The germline CDR1 and CDR2 sequences are SEHNR and FQNEAQ (reference sequence). The CDR3 sequence is CATRLLPHGYTF. CDR3 in DNA: TGTGCCACCAGGCTTCTCCCGCATGGCTACACCTTC.

This clonotype was seen repeatedly, ten times or more. The chain carries TRBV28 and TRBJ2-7; D is undetermined. Trimming pared 8 bases from V and 1 base from J, leaving 12 bases between. The germline V gene has CDR1 MDHEN and CDR2 SYDVKM. The length of the CDR3 is 13 residues. CDR3 in amino acids: CASQSPGSYEQYF. CDR3 DNA: TGTGCCAGCCAAAGTCCAGGTTCCTACGAGCAGTACTTC. Together with reference TRBV28 and TRBJ2-7, the CDR3 gives the full variable domain: DVKVTQSSRYLVKRTGEKVFLECVQDMDHENMFWYRQDPGLGLRLIYFSYDVKMKEKGDIPEGYSVSREKKERFSLILESASTNQTSMYLCASQSPGSYEQYFGPGTRLTVT.

This clonotype was detected ten times or more. For the CDR3, the DNA is TGTGCCAGCAGCTTACAGGGGGGGTACAATGAGCAGTTCTTC. Protein product: CASSLQGGYNEQFF. The V call is TRBV7-9, the J call TRBJ2-1; D possibly matches TRBD1 or TRBD2 (7 bases each). The germline V gene has CDR1 SEHNR and CDR2 FQNEAQ (reference sequence). The CDR3 runs to 14 residues. The V end was cut by 2 bases, the J end by 4 bases, with 9 bases between.

CDR3 sequence reads: CAGSAGNDEKLFF. Written as DNA, the CDR3 is TGTGCCGGCTCCGCGGGGAACGATGAAAAACTGTTTTTT. The rearrangement links TRBV7-8 to TRBJ1-4; D gene uncertain. From germline, CDR1 is SGHVS and CDR2 FQNEAQ. The V and J ends lost 11 bases and 6 bases respectively, with 16 bases between them. There are 13 residues in the CDR3.

This clonotype was seen at least ten times. This chain connects TRBV28 to TRBJ2-5, with D unresolved. Trimming left V 5 bases short and J 4 bases short, with 17 bases between. This CDR3 has 15 amino acids. Looked up from germline, CDR1 is MDHEN and CDR2 is SYDVKM. CDR3 amino acids: CASSPARSGSETQYF. CDR3 coding DNA: TGTGCCAGCAGTCCCGCGAGGTCAGGTTCAGAGACCCAGTACTTC.

The gene calls are TRBV7-9 and TRBJ2-3, with D possibly TRBD2 on 5 matching bases. V dropped 6 bases and J dropped 0 bases, with 16 bases sitting between them. The germline gives CDR1 SEHNR, CDR2 FQNEAQ (reference sequence). The CDR3 sequence is 16 residues long. As DNA, the CDR3 is TGTGCCAGCAGTGATACGGAGCGGAGGAGCACAGATACGCAGTATTTT. Translated: CASSDTERRSTDTQYF.

This clonotype was detected many times. This chain links TRBV18 with TRBJ1-2; 8 bases align to TRBD1. With 3 bases clipped from V and 2 bases from J, the junction kept 2 bases outside the gene matches. CDR3 length: 14 residues. Germline CDR1 reads KGHSH; CDR2 reads LQKENI. CDR3 region: CASSPRTGNYGYTF. In DNA form, the CDR3 reads TGTGCCAGCTCACCCCGGACAGGGAACTATGGCTACACCTTC.

This clonotype was recorded a few times. The genes are TRBV3-1 and TRBJ2-2; maybe TRBD2 (6 bases). Per germline, CDR1 LGHDT and CDR2 YNNKEL (reference sequence). The CDR3 extends over 15 amino acids. Trimming stripped 4 bases from V and 0 bases from J, with 9 bases between. CDR3 in DNA: TGTGCCAGCAGCCCCGGCGGGGCGAACACCGGGGAGCTGTTTTTT. This sequence encodes CASSPGGANTGELFF.

A few counts support this clonotype. This chain links TRBV29-1 with TRBJ1-4; 9 nucleotides align to TRBD1. Per the germline V gene, CDR1 is SQVTM and CDR2 is ANQGSEA. The CDR3 has 15 amino acids. The V and J ends lost 4 bases and 7 bases, in that order; junction bases with no gene match: 10. The CDR3 protein is CSVGSNRGLVEKLFF. For the CDR3, the DNA is TGCAGCGTTGGGAGCAACAGGGGGCTTGTTGAAAAACTGTTTTTT.

The gene calls are TRBV19 and TRBJ2-5; D is perhaps TRBD2 (6 bases). There are 14 residues in the CDR3. The V and J ends lost 3 bases and 0 bases respectively, with 8 bases between them. Germline lookup yields CDR1 LNHDA and CDR2 SQIVND (reference sequence). The chain's CDR3 is CASSIAGHQETQYF. The CDR3 DNA reads TGTGCCAGTAGTATTGCGGGACACCAAGAGACCCAGTACTTC.

This clonotype has just a few counts. The rearrangement joins TRBV27 to TRBJ2-7; 7 nucleotides match TRBD2. V was clipped by 4 bases and J by 5 bases; unmatched bases: 5. This CDR3 is built from 13 residues. The V gene's germline CDR1 is MNHEY and CDR2 SMNVEV (reference sequence). The CDR3 DNA sequence: TGTGCCAGCAGTTCGACTAGCTACCACGAGCAGTACTTC. This translates into CASSSTSYHEQYF.

The chain combines TRBV15 with TRBJ2-3; D not resolved. This CDR3 comprises 16 residues. Germline V gene sequence: CDR1 LNHNV, CDR2 YYDKDF (reference sequence). Trimming shortened V by 5 bases and J by 2 bases, and 17 bases separated the two germline ends. CDR3 bases: TGTGCCACCAGCCCATCGCCCATGGAACTCACAGATACGCAGTATTTT. Translation gives CATSPSPMELTDTQYF.

To note about this clonotype: A much larger clonotype is one base distant, so this may be a read error. V is TRBV6-1 and J is TRBJ2-5; the D is unclear. CDR3 length: 12 amino acids. V gave up 2 bases and J gave up 3 bases, with 4 bases separating them. CDR1 is MNHNS and CDR2 is SASEGT in the germline V gene. CDR3 in amino acids: CASSEWEETQYF. The CDR3 bases are TGTGCCAGCAGTGAATGGGAAGAGACCCAGTACTTC.

This clonotype was seen repeatedly, ten times or more. V usage is TRBV7-9 and J usage is TRBJ2-2; D not resolved. The germline V and J ends were trimmed by 0 bases and 8 bases, with 10 bases remaining between them. Germline CDR1 SEHNR, CDR2 FQNEAQ (reference sequence). CDR3 length: 14 amino acids. The CDR3 is CASSLAVEPGELFF. The CDR3 DNA reads TGTGCCAGCAGCTTAGCCGTTGAACCGGGGGAGCTGTTTTTT. The full variable domain, with the rest looked up from reference TRBV7-9 and TRBJ2-2, is DTGVSQNPRHKITKRGQNVTFRCDPISEHNRLYWYRQTLGQGPEFLTYFQNEAQLEKSRLLSDRFSAERPKGSFSTLEIQRTEQGDSAMYLCASSLAVEPGELFFGEGSRLTVL.

In this sample, this clonotype turned up many times. The chain couples TRBV24-1 to TRBJ1-5; possibly TRBD1 for D (5 bases). Per germline, CDR1 KGHDR and CDR2 SFDVKD. Between the trimmed V and J ends, which lost 9 bases and 2 bases, there was a span of 10 bases. CDR3 length: 13 amino acids. Written as DNA, the CDR3 is TGTGCCACCGGGGCGGGAGGCAATCAGCCCCAGCATTTT. Translating gives CATGAGGNQPQHF.

This clonotype was observed at least ten times. This sequence joins TRBV2 and TRBJ2-7; TRBD2 aligns across 10 bases. The CDR3 runs to 17 residues. J was trimmed by 3 bases and V by 6 bases; bases with no gene match: 14. Germline values: CDR1 SNHLY, CDR2 FYNNEI. CDR3 loop: CASRISLAGNTYYEQYF. The CDR3 DNA follows: TGTGCCAGCAGAATCTCACTAGCGGGAAACACCTACTACGAGCAGTACTTC.

The V and J genes are TRBV11-2 and TRBJ1-2; TRBD1 aligns across 9 bases. Looked up from germline, CDR1 is SGHAT and CDR2 is FQNNGV. Trimming cost V 0 bases and J 4 bases; bases outside gene matches: 6. CDR3 length: 16 residues. Here the CDR3 DNA reads TGTGCCAGCAGCTTAGAGACAGGGGGTTACTCCTATGGCTACACCTTC. Encoded protein: CASSLETGGYSYGYTF.

This clonotype was counted ten times or more. The V gene is TRBV5-1, the J gene TRBJ2-1; 8 nucleotides agree with TRBD2. Germline V gene data show CDR1 as SGHRS and CDR2 as YFSETQ. The CDR3 is 15 residues long. The V gene end was trimmed by 4 bases and the J gene end by 6 bases; junction bases not matched to a gene: 9. The CDR3 protein is CASSPGLVLSNEQFF. The CDR3 bases are TGCGCCAGCAGCCCGGGACTAGTCCTTTCCAATGAGCAGTTCTTC.

At least ten counts were recorded for this clonotype. The chain recombines TRBV28 with TRBJ1-2; D is uncertain. CDR3 length: 12 residues. Trimming took 4 bases from V and 2 from J, leaving 5 bases between them. Germline V lookup: CDR1 MDHEN, CDR2 SYDVKM. DNA for the CDR3: TGTGCCAGCAGTTGGCAGAACTATGGCTACACCTTC. Its translation is CASSWQNYGYTF.

This clonotype was counted at least ten times. The J gene is TRBJ1-4, the V gene TRBV20-1; perhaps TRBD1 as D (5 bases). The CDR3 runs 15 residues. Trimming cost V 4 bases and J 0 bases, with 12 bases left between them. Germline V gene lookup returns CDR1 DFQATT and CDR2 SNEGSKA (reference sequence). The CDR3 loop is CSAMEGRATNEKLFF. The CDR3 nucleotides read TGCAGTGCTATGGAGGGGCGGGCAACTAATGAAAAACTGTTTTTT.